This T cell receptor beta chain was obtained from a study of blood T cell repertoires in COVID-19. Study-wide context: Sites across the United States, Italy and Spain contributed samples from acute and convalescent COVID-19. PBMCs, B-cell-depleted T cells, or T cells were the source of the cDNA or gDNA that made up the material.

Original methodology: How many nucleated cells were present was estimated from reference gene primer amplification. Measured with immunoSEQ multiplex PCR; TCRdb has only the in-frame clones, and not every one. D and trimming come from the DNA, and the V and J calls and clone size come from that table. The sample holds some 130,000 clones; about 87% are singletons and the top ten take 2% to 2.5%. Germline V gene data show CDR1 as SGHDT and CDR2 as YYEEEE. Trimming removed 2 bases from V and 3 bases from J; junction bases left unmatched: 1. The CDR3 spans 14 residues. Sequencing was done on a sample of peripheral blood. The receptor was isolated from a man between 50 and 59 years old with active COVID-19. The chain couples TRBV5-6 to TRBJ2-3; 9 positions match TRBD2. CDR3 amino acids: CASSFSGGTDTQYF. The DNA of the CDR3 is TGTGCCAGCAGCTTTAGCGGGGGAACAGATACGCAGTATTTT.